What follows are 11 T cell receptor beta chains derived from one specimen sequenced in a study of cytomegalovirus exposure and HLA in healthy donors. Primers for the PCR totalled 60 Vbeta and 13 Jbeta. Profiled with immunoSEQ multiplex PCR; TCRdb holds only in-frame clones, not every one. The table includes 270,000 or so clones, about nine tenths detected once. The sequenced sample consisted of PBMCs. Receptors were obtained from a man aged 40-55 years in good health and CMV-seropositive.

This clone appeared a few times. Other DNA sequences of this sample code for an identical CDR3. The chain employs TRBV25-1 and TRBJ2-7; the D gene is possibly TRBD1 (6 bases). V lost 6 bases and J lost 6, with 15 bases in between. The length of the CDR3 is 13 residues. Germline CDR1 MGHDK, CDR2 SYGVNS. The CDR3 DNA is TGTGCCAGCAGCGACACAGGGTCTGGCGAGCAGTACTTC. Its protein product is CASSDTGSGEQYF.

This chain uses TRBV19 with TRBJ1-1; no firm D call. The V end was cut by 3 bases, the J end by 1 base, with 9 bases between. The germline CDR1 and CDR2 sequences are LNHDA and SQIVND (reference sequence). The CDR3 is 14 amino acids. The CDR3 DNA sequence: TGTGCCAGTAGTATCGTACCCGGGAACACTGAAGCTTTCTTT. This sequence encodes CASSIVPGNTEAFF.

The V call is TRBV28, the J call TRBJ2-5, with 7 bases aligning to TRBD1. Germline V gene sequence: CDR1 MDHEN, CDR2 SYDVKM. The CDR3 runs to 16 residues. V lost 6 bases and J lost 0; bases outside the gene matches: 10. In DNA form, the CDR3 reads TGTGCCAGCAGGTCATCAGTAACAGGGGACCAAGAGACCCAGTACTTC. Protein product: CASRSSVTGDQETQYF.

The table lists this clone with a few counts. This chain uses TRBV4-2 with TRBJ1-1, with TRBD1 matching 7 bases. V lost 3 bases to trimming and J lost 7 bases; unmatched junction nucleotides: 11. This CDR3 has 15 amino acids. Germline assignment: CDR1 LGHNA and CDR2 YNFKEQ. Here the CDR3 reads CASSQRPGQPLEAFF. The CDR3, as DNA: TGTGCCAGCAGCCAGCGCCCGGGACAGCCCCTTGAAGCTTTCTTT.

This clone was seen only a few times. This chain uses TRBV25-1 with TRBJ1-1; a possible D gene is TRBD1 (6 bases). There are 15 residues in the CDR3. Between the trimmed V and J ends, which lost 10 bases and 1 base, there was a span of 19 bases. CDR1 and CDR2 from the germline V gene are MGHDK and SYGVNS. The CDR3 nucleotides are TGTGCCATCACCTCACAGGGAGTGGCGAACACTGAAGCTTTCTTT. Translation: CAITSQGVANTEAFF.

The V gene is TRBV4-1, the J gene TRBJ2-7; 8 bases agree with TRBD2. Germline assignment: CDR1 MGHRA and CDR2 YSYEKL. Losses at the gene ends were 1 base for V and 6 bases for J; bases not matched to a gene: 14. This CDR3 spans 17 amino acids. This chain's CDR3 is CASSQAPGRTSLGEQYF. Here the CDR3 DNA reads TGCGCCAGCAGCCAAGCTCCTGGCAGGACTAGCCTCGGCGAGCAGTACTTC.

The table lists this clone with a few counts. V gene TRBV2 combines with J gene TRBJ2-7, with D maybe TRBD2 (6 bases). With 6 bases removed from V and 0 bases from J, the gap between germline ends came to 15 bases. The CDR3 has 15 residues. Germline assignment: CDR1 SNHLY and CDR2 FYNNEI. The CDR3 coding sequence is TGTGCCAGCAGAGGGAATAGCGGATACTCCTACGAGCAGTACTTC. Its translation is CASRGNSGYSYEQYF.

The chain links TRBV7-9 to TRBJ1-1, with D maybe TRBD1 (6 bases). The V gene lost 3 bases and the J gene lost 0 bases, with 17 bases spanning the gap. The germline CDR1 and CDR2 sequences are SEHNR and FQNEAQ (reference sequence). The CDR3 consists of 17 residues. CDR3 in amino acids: CASSLPNGQFVNTEAFF. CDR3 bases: TGTGCCAGCAGCTTGCCAAATGGACAGTTTGTGAACACTGAAGCTTTCTTT.

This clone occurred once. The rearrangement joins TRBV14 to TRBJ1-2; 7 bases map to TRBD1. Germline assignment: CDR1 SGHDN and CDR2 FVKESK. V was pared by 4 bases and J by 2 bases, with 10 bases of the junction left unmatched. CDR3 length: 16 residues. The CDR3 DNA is TGTGCCAGCAGCCTCACAGGGGCCCCGGCGAACTATGGCTACACCTTC. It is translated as CASSLTGAPANYGYTF.

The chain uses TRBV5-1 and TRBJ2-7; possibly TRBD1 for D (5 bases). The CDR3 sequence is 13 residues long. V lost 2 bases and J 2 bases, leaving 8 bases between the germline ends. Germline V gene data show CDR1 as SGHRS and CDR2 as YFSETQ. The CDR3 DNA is TGCGCCAGCAGCTTCGACAGAACCTACGAGCAGTACTTC. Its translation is CASSFDRTYEQYF.

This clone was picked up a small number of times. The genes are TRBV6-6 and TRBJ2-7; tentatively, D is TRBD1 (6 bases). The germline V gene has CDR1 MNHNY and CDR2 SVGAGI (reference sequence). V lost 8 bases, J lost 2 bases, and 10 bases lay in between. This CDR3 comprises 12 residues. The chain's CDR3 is CASAPGAYEQYF. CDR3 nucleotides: TGTGCCAGCGCGCCAGGGGCCTACGAGCAGTACTTC.